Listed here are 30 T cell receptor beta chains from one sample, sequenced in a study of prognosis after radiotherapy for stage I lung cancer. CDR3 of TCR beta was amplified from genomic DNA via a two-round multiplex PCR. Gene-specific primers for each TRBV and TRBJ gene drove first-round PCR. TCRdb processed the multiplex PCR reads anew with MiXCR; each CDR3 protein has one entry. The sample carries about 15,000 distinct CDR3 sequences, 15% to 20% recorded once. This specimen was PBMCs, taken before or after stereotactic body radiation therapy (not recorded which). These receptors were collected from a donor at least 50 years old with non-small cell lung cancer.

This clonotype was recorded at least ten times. The CDR3 sequence: CSGSLFRQGDTF. The DNA of the CDR3 is TGCAGCGGCTCGTTATTTCGACAGGGAGATACCTTC. The genes are TRBV29-1 and TRBJ1-2; 7 bases map to TRBD1. The trim removed 7 bases at V and 14 bases at J, leaving 16 bases unmatched. This CDR3 is built from 12 residues. The V gene's germline CDR1 is SQVTM and CDR2 ANQGSEA.

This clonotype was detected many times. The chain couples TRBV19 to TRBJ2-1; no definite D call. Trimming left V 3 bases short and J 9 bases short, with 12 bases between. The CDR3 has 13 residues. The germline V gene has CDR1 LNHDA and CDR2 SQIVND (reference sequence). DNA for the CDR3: TGTGCCAGTAGTATCAAAGTGCGAGTTGAGCAGTTCTTC. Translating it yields CASSIKVRVEQFF.

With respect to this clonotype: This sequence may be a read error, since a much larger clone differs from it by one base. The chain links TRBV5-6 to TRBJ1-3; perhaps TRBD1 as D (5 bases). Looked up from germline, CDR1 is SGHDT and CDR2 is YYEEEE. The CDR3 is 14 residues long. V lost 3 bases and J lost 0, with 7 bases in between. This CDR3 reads CASSWGPSGNTIYF. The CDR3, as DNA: TGTGCCAGCAGCTGGGGCCCCTCTGGAAACACCATATATTTT.

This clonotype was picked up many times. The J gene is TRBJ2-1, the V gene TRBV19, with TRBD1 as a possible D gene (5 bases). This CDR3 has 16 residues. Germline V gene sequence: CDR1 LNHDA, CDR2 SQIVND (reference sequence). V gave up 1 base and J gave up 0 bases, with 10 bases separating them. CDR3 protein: CASSIGYRSSYNEQFF. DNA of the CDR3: TGTGCCAGTAGTATAGGTTACAGGAGCTCCTACAATGAGCAGTTCTTC.

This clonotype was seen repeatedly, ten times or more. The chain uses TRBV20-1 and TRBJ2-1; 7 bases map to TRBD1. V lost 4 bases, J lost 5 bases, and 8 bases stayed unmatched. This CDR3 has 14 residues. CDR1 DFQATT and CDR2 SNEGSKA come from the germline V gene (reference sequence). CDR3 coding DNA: TGCAGTGCTACAACAGGGGTCCAAGACAATGAGCAGTTCTTC. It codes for CSATTGVQDNEQFF.

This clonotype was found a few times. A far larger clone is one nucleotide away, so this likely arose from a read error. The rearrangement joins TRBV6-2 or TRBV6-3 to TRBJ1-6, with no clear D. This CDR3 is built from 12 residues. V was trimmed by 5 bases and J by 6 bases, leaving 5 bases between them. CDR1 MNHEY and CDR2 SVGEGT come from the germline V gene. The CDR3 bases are TGTGCCAGCAGTAGCAGTAATTCACCCCTCCACTTT. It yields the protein CASSSSNSPLHF.

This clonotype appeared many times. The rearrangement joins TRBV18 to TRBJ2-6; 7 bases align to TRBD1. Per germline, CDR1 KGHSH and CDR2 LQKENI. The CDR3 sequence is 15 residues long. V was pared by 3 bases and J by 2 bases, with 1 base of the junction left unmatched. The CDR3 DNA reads TGTGCCAGCTCACCGACAGGGACTGGGGCCAACGTCCTGACTTTC. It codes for CASSPTGTGANVLTF. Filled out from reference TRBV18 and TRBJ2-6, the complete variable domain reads NAGVMQNPRHLVRRRGQEARLRCSPMKGHSHVYWYRQLPEEGLKFMVYLQKENIIDESGMPKERFSAEFPKEGPSILRIQQVVRGDSAAYFCASSPTGTGANVLTFGAGSRLTVL.

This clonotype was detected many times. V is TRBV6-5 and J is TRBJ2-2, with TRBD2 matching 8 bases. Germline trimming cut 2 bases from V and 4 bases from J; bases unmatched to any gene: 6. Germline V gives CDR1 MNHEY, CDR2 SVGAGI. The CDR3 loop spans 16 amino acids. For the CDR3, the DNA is TGTGCCAGCAGTTACCCAGCGGGAGAGTTCACCGGGGAGCTGTTTTTT. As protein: CASSYPAGEFTGELFF.

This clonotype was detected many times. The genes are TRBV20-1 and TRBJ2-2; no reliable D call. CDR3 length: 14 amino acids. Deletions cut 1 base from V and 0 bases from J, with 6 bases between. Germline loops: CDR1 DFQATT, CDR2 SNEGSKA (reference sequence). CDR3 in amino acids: CSARGAPNTGELFF. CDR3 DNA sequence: TGCAGTGCTAGAGGCGCGCCGAACACCGGGGAGCTGTTTTTT.

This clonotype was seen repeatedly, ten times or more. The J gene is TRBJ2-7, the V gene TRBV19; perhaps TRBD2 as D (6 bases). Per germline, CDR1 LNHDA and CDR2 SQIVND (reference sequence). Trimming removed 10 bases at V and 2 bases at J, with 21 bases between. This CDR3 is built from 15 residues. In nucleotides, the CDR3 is TGTGCCACCTATCCTCTAGCGCCCACCACCTACGAGCAGTACTTC. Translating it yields CATYPLAPTTYEQYF.

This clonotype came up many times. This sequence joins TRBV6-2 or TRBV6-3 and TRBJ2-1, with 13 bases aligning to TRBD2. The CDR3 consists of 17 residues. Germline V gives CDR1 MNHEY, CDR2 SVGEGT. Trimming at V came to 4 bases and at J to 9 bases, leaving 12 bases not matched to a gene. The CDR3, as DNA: TGTGCCAGCAGTTCAAGGACTAGCGGGAGTGGCACTGGTGAGCAGTTCTTC. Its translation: CASSSRTSGSGTGEQFF.

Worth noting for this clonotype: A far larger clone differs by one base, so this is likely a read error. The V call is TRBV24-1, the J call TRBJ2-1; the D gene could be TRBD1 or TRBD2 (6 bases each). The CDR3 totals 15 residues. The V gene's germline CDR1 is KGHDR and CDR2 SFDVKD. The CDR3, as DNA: TGTGCCAGCAGTCGAAACAGGGACTCCTACAATGAGAAGTTCTTC. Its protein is CASSRNRDSYNEKFF.

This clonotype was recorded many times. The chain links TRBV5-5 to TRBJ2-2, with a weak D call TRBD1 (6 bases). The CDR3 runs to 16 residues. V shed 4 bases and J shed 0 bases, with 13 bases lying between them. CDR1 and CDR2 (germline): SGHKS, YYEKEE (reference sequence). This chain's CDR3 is CASSGGQFANTGELFF. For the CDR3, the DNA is TGTGCCAGCAGCGGAGGACAGTTCGCGAACACCGGGGAGCTGTTTTTT.

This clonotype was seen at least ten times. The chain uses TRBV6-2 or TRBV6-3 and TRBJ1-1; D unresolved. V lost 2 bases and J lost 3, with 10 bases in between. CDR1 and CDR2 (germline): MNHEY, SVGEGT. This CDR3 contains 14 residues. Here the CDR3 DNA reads TGTGCCAGCAGTTACCCAGGACCACACACTGAAGCTTTCTTT. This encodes CASSYPGPHTEAFF.

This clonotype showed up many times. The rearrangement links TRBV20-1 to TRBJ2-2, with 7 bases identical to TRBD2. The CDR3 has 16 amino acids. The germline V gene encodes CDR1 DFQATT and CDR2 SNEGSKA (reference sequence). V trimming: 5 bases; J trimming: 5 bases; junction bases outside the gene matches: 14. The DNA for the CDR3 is TGCAGTGCTGGCCTTGAGGGAGGGCCGAGTACCGGGGAGCTGTTTTTT. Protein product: CSAGLEGGPSTGELFF.

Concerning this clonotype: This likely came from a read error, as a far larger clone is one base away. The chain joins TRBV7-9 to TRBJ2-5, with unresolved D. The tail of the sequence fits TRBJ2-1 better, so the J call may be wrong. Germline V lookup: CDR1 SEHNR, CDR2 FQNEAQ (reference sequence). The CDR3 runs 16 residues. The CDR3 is CASSLPGAVTDNEQFF. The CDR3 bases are TGTGCCAGCAGCCTCCCGGGCGCAGTAACGGACAATGAGCAGTTCTTC.

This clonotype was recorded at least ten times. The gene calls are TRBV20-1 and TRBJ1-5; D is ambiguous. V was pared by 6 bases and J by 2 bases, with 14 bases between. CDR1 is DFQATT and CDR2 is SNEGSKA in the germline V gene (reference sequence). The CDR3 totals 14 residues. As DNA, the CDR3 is TGCAGTGCAACGTATCCTAGGGGCAATCAGCCCCAGCATTTT. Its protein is CSATYPRGNQPQHF.

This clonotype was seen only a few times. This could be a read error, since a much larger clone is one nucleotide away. CDR3 nucleotide sequence: TGTGCCAGCAGGAGGGGGGAGCCGCCTTACGAGCAGTACGTC. Amino acids: CASRRGEPPYEQYV. V and J are TRBV6-1 and TRBJ2-7, with D perhaps assigned TRBD1 or TRBD2 (6 bases each). Trimming stripped 6 bases from V and 4 bases from J, with 16 bases between. Germline V gives CDR1 MNHNS, CDR2 SASEGT. CDR3 length: 14 residues.

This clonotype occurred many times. The CDR3 sequence is CASSDLWDEQYF. In DNA, the CDR3 is TGTGCCAGCAGTGACTTGTGGGACGAGCAGTACTTC. This chain connects TRBV6-1 to TRBJ2-7; D remains unclear. The V end was cut by 3 bases, the J end by 5 bases, with 8 bases between. The CDR3 contains 12 residues. Germline V gives CDR1 MNHNS, CDR2 SASEGT.

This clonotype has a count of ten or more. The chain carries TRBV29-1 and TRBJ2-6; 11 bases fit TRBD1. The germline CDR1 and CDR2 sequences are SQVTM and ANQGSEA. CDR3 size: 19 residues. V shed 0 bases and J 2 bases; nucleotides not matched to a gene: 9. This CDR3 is CSVEETLGQGAPGANVLTF. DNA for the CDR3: TGCAGCGTTGAAGAGACCTTAGGACAGGGGGCGCCTGGGGCCAACGTCCTGACTTTC.

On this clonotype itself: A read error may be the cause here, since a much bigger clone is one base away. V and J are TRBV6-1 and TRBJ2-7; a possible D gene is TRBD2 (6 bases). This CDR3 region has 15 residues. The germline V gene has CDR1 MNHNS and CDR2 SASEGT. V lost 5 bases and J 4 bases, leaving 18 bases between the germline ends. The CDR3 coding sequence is TGTGCCAGCAGTCACTCAGTCGCGGGACCGTACGAGCAGTACTTC. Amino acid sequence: CASSHSVAGPYEQYF.

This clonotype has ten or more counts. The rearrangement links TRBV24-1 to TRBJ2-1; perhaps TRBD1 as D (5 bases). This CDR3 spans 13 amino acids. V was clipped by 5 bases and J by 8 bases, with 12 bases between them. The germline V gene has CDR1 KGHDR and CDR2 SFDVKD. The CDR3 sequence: CATSVDTFDEQFF. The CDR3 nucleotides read TGTGCCACCAGTGTGGACACGTTCGATGAGCAGTTCTTC.

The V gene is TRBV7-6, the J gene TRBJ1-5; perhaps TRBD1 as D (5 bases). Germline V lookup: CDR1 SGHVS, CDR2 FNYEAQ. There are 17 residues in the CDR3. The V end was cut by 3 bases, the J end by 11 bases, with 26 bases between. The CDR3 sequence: CASSFLGTSGGWETQHF. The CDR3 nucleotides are TGTGCCAGCAGCTTCCTCGGGACTAGCGGGGGGTGGGAGACCCAGCATTTT. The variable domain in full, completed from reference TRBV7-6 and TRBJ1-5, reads GAGVSQSPRYKVTKRGQDVALRCDPISGHVSLYWYRQALGQGPEFLTYFNYEAQQDKSGLPNDRFSAERPEGSISTLTIQRTEQRDSAMYRCASSFLGTSGGWETQHFGDGTRLSIL.

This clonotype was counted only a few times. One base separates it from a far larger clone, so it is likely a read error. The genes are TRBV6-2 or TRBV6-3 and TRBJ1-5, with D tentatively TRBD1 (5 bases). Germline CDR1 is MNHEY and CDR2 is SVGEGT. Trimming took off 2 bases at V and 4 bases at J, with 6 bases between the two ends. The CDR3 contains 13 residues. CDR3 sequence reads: CASSYQGNQPQHF. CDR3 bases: TGTGCCAGCAGTTACCAGGGTAATCAGCCCCAGCATTTT.

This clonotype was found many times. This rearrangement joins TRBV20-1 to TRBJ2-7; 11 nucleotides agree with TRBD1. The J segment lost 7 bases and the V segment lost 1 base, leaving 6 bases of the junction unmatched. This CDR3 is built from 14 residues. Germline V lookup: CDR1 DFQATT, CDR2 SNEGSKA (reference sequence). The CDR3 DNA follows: TGCAGTGCTAGAGTCGGACAGGGGGCGCGTGAGCAGTACTTC. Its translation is CSARVGQGAREQYF.

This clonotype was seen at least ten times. CDR3 region: CSASLAGGKMDTQYF. The DNA of the CDR3 is TGCAGTGCTAGTCTAGCGGGGGGAAAAATGGATACGCAGTATTTT. The V gene is TRBV20-1, the J gene TRBJ2-3, with 11 bases fitting TRBD2. There are 15 residues in the CDR3. CDR1 and CDR2 (germline): DFQATT, SNEGSKA (reference sequence). V lost 3 bases, J lost 6 bases, and 8 bases stayed unmatched.

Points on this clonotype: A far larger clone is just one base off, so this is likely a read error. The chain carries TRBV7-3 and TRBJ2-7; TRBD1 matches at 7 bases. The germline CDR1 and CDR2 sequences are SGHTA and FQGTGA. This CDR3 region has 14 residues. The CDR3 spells CVSSLGTATYEQYF. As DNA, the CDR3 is TGTGTCAGCAGCCTCGGGACAGCCACCTACGAGCAGTACTTC.

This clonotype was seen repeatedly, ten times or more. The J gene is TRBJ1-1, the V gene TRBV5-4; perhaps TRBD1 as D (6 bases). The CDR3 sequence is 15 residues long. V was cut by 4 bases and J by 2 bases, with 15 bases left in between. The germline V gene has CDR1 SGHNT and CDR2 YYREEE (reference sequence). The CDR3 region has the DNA TGTGCCAGCAGCCCGGGGGCAGGGAGAAACACTGAAGCTTTCTTT. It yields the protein CASSPGAGRNTEAFF.

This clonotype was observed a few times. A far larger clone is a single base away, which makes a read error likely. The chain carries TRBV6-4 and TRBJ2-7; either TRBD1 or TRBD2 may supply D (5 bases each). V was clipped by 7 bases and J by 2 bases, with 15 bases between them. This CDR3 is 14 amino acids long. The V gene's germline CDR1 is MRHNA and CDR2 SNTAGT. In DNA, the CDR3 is TGTGCCAGCACCAAGAGAGGGGCCACCTACGAGCAGTACTTC. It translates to CASTKRGATYEQYF.

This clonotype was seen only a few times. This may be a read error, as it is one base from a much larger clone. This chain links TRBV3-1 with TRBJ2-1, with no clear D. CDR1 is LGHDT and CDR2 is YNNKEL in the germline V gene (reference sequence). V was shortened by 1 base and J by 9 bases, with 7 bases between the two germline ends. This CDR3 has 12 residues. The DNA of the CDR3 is TGTGCCAGCAGCCAAGCGGAAGGTGAGCAGTTCTTC. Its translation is CASSQAEGEQFF.